This passage covers 19 T cell receptor beta chains from one sample sequenced in a study of radiation and T cells in renal cell carcinoma. Time point in this sample: blood 2 weeks post-SBRT. The treatment was: 15 Gy SBRT to primary tumor, nephrectomy 4 weeks later. Sequencing was performed with immunoSEQ multiplex PCR; in TCRdb, only in-frame clones are kept and a portion is missing. The sample comprises approximately 75,000 clones, roughly 80% of which are singletons, and almost 6% rests with the top ten. The sequencing used blood, collected from a patient whose treatment included radiotherapy and nephrectomy. Source of these receptors: a man aged 60 to 75 with renal cell carcinoma.

CDR3 in DNA: TGTGCCAGCTCACCCCAGATAGCTAGCGGGAGTACAGATACGCAGTATTTT. Residues: CASSPQIASGSTDTQYF. This sequence joins TRBV18 and TRBJ2-3, with 10 bases identical to TRBD2. V lost 3 bases, J lost 3 bases, and 9 bases stayed unmatched. Germline CDR1 and CDR2: KGHSH and LQKENI. The CDR3 has 17 amino acids.

This sequence joins TRBV28 and TRBJ2-3, with unresolved D. In germline, CDR1 is MDHEN, CDR2 SYDVKM. This CDR3 is 15 amino acids long. The V end was cut by 4 bases, the J end by 0 bases, with 11 bases between. CDR3 DNA sequence: TGTGCCAGCAGTTGGTCTAATCCTAGCACAGATACGCAGTATTTT. Translating it yields CASSWSNPSTDTQYF.

The chain carries TRBV5-8 and TRBJ2-1; possible D gene TRBD2, 5 bases. Trimming shortened V by 1 base and J by 4 bases, and 12 bases separated the two germline ends. Germline CDR1 is SGHTS and CDR2 is YDEGEE. The CDR3 consists of 15 residues. The CDR3 DNA sequence: TGTGCCAGCAGCTTGTCAAGCGGAACTTACAATGAGCAGTTCTTC. Translated, it gives CASSLSSGTYNEQFF.

J is TRBJ2-2 and V is TRBV5-1; perhaps D is TRBD1 or TRBD2 (6 bases each). Between the trimmed V and J ends, which lost 5 bases and 6 bases, there was a span of 11 bases. Per germline, CDR1 SGHRS and CDR2 YFSETQ. The CDR3 length is 13 residues. The CDR3 DNA is TGCGCCAGCAGACCAGGGGAGGCCGGGGAGCTGTTTTTT. Amino acid sequence: CASRPGEAGELFF. The variable domain in full, with the rest retrieved from reference TRBV5-1 and TRBJ2-2, is KAGVTQTPRYLIKTRGQQVTLSCSPISGHRSVSWYQQTPGQGLQFLFEYFSETQRNKGNFPGRFSGRQFSNSRSEMNVSTLELGDSALYLCASRPGEAGELFFGEGSRLTVL.

The rearrangement uses TRBV29-1 and TRBJ2-5; 10 bases align to TRBD2. V trimming: 6 bases; J trimming: 3 bases; junction bases outside the gene matches: 4. The CDR3 extends over 13 amino acids. Germline V gene data show CDR1 as SQVTM and CDR2 as ANQGSEA. The CDR3 DNA follows: TGCAGCGTCCCAGGGACTAGCGAAGAGACCCAGTACTTC. Translating gives CSVPGTSEETQYF.

The CDR3 DNA is TGTGCCAGCAGAAGAATATCGTACAATGAGCAGTTCTTC. Translating it yields CASRRISYNEQFF. The chain employs TRBV11-2 and TRBJ2-1, with D hard to call. Trimming removed 6 bases at V and 4 bases at J, with 10 bases between. Germline-derived CDR1 and CDR2 are SGHAT and FQNNGV. The CDR3 spans 13 residues.

The chain joins TRBV5-4 to TRBJ2-2; 11 positions agree with TRBD2. The germline V gene encodes CDR1 SGHNT and CDR2 YYREEE (reference sequence). V shed 2 bases and J 5 bases; nucleotides not matched to a gene: 2. The CDR3 is made up of 15 amino acids. The CDR3 DNA sequence: TGTGCCAGCAGCTTATTAGCGGGAGGGACCGGGGAGCTGTTTTTT. Its translation is CASSLLAGGTGELFF.

The chain uses TRBV7-2 and TRBJ2-7; 8 bases agree with TRBD2. Germline assignment: CDR1 SGHTA and CDR2 FQGNSA. This CDR3 comprises 15 residues. Trimming took 1 base from V and 6 from J; bases not matched to a gene: 8. In nucleotides, the CDR3 is TGTGCCAGCAGCTTAGTAGGGACTAGAGCCTCCGAGCAGTACTTC. This sequence encodes CASSLVGTRASEQYF.

The chain links TRBV19 to TRBJ2-3; 10 bases map to TRBD2. Germline V CDR1 and CDR2: LNHDA, SQIVND (reference sequence). CDR3 length equals 16 residues. The junction had 6 bases not matched to a gene; V was cut back by 5 bases and J by 1 base. The CDR3 spells CASSPLAGVGTDTQYF. The CDR3, as DNA: TGTGCCAGTAGTCCCCTAGCGGGAGTGGGCACAGATACGCAGTATTTT. The entire variable domain, with the rest obtained from reference TRBV19 and TRBJ2-3, is as follows: DGGITQSPKYLFRKEGQNVTLSCEQNLNHDAMYWYRQDPGQGLRLIYYSQIVNDFQKGDIAEGYSVSREKKESFPLTVTSAQKNPTAFYLCASSPLAGVGTDTQYFGPGTRLTVL.

This rearrangement joins TRBV5-4 to TRBJ2-7; D may match TRBD1 or TRBD2 (6 bases each). This CDR3 is 16 amino acids long. Per the germline V gene, CDR1 is SGHNT and CDR2 is YYREEE (reference sequence). The V gene lost 0 bases and the J gene lost 2 bases, with 15 bases spanning the gap. CDR3 coding DNA: TGTGCCAGCAGCTTGGGAACAAACCGGGGGCCCTACGAGCAGTACTTC. As protein: CASSLGTNRGPYEQYF.

The chain carries TRBV6-5 and TRBJ1-6, with D hard to call. CDR3 size: 13 residues. V lost 7 bases to trimming and J lost 4 bases, with 8 bases between them. Germline CDR1 is MNHEY and CDR2 is SVGAGI. The CDR3 sequence is CASTLEYNSPLHF. The CDR3 bases are TGTGCCAGCACCTTGGAATATAATTCACCCCTCCACTTT.

The CDR3 region has the DNA TGCAGCGTTGTAGGAAAACCTACCTACGAGCAGTACTTC. Its protein is CSVVGKPTYEQYF. The chain has TRBV29-1 and TRBJ2-7; D is ambiguous. With 4 bases removed from V and 2 bases from J, the gap between germline ends came to 12 bases. Germline V gene data show CDR1 as SQVTM and CDR2 as ANQGSEA. The CDR3 extends over 13 amino acids.

The rearrangement uses TRBV11-1 and TRBJ2-2; 9 positions match TRBD2. There are 16 residues in the CDR3. Germline lookup yields CDR1 SGHAT and CDR2 FQDESV (reference sequence). V shed 1 base and J 7 bases; nucleotides not matched to a gene: 7. The CDR3 bases are TGTGCCAGCAGCTTAGTTGGTAGCGGGAGAGTCGGGGAGCTGTTTTTT. This gives the protein CASSLVGSGRVGELFF.

This chain joins TRBV23-1 and TRBJ1-6, with TRBD1 matching 7 bases. TRBV23-1 counts as an open reading frame of uncertain function. The V gene end was trimmed by 0 bases and the J gene end by 9 bases; junction bases not matched to a gene: 11. The CDR3 length is 17 residues. In DNA form, the CDR3 reads TGCGCCAGCAGTCAATCGAATGCAGGGACAGTAGCTTCACCCCTCCACTTT. It codes for CASSQSNAGTVASPLHF.

This chain connects TRBV7-8 to TRBJ2-3, with D unclear. The germline V gene encodes CDR1 SGHVS and CDR2 FQNEAQ. Between the trimmed V and J ends, which lost 1 base and 0 bases, there was a span of 8 bases. This CDR3 spans 15 amino acids. The CDR3 sequence: CASSLVGISTDTQYF. CDR3 nucleotides: TGTGCCAGCAGCTTAGTGGGGATAAGCACAGATACGCAGTATTTT.

J is TRBJ2-3 and V is TRBV5-4; no clear D gene. Trimming removed 0 bases from V and 6 bases from J, with 8 bases in between. Per the germline V gene, CDR1 is SGHNT and CDR2 is YYREEE (reference sequence). This CDR3 comprises 13 residues. CDR3 sequence: CASSLDQADTQYF. The CDR3 coding sequence is TGTGCCAGCAGCTTGGATCAAGCGGATACGCAGTATTTT.

This chain uses TRBV7-9 with TRBJ2-7; TRBD1 aligns across 10 bases. The CDR3 has 15 amino acids. V trimming: 6 bases; J trimming: 4 bases; junction bases outside the gene matches: 9. Germline V gene data show CDR1 as SEHNR and CDR2 as FQNEAQ (reference sequence). The CDR3, as DNA: TGTGCCAGCAGTCCCGGGACAGGGGCAATTTACGAGCAGTACTTC. It translates to CASSPGTGAIYEQYF.

This clone appeared a single time. CDR3 loop: CASSWAHRSYNEQFF. DNA for the CDR3: TGTGCCAGCAGCTGGGCCCACCGCTCCTACAATGAGCAGTTCTTC. The chain has TRBV5-6 and TRBJ2-1; D gene ambiguous. Deletions cut 3 bases from V and 0 bases from J, with 10 bases between. This CDR3 has 15 amino acids. CDR1 is SGHDT and CDR2 is YYEEEE in the germline V gene.

This clone appeared a single time. The chain carries TRBV29-1 and TRBJ2-5; 10 nucleotides line up with TRBD2. The CDR3 contains 13 residues. V gave up 4 bases and J gave up 9 bases; unmatched junction bases: 8. Germline V gene sequence: CDR1 SQVTM, CDR2 ANQGSEA. CDR3 sequence (DNA): TGCAGCGTTGCTACTAGCGGGGCAAGGGCCCAGTACTTC. Its protein product is CSVATSGARAQYF.